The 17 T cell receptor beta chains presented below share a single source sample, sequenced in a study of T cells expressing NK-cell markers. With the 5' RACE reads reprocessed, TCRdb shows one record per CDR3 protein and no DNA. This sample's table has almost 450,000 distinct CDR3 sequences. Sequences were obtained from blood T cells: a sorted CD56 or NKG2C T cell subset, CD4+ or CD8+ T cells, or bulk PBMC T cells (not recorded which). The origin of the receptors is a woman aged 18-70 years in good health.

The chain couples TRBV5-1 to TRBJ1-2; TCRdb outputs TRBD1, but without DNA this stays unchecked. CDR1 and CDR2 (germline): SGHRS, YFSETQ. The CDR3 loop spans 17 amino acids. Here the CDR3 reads CASSHAGQGISDYGYTF.

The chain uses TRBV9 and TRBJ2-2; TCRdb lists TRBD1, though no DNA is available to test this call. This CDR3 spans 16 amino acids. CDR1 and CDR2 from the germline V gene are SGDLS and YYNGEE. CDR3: CASSKKPGQNTGELFF.

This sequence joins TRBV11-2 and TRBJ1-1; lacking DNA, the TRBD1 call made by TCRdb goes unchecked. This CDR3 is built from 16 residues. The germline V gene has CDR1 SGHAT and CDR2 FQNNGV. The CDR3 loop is CASSLAVSTGGSEAFF.

CDR3 loop: CASTRVASTDTQYF. The J gene is TRBJ2-3, the V gene TRBV5-6; there is no DNA to check the TCRdb D call of TRBD1. There are 14 residues in the CDR3. Per the germline V gene, CDR1 is SGHDT and CDR2 is YYEEEE.

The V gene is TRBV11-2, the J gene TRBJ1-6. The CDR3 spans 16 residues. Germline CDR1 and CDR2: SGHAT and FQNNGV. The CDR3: CASSFDFSSYNSPLHF.

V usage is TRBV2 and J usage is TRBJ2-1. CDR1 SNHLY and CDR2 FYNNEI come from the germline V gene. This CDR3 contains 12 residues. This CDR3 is CASSDSNNEQFF.

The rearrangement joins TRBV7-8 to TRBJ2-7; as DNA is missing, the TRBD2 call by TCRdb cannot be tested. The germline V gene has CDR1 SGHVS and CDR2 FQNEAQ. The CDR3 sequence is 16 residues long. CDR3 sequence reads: CASSLTASGSGYEQYF. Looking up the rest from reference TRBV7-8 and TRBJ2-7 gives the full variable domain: GAGVSQSPRYKVAKRGQDVALRCDPISGHVSLFWYQQALGQGPEFLTYFQNEAQLDKSGLPSDRFFAERPEGSVSTLKIQRTQQEDSAVYLCASSLTASGSGYEQYFGPGTRLTVT.

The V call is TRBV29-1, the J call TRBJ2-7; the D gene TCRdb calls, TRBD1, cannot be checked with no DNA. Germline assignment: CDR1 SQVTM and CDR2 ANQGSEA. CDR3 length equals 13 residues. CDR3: CSVGAGGPYEQYF.

Here the CDR3 reads CASSFRTSGSTHEQYF. The genes are TRBV27 and TRBJ2-7; absent DNA, TCRdb's TRBD2 call cannot be checked. CDR3 length: 16 residues. Germline assignment: CDR1 MNHEY and CDR2 SMNVEV (reference sequence).

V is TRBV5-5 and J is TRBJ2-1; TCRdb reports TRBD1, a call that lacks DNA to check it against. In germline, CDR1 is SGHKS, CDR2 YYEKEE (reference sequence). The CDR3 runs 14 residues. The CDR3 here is CASTPRPEGNEQFF.

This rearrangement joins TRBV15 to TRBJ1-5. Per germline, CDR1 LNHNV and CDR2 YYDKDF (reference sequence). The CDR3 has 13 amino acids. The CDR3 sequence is CATSISPNQPQHF.

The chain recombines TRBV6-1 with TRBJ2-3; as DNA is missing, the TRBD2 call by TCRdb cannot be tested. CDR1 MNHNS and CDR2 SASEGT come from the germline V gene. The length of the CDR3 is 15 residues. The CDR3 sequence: CASSLRAWSTDTQYF.

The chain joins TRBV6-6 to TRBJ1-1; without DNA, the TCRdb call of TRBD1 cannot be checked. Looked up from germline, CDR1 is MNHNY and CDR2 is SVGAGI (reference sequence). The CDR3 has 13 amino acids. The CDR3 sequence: CASRGQGTTEAFF.

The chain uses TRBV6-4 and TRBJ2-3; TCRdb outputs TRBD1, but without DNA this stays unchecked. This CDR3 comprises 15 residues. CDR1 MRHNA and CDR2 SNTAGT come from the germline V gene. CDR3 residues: CASSVQGQSADTQYF.

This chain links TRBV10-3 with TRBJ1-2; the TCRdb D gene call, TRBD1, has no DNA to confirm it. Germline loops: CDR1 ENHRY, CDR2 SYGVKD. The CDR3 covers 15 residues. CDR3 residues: CAIRTADRAAYGYTF.

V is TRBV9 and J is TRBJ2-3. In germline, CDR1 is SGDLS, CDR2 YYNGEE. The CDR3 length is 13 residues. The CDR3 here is CASSVVPLDTQYF.

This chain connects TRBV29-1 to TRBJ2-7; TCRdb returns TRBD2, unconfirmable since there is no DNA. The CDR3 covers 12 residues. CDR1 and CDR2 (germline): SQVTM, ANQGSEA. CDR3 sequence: CSVRTIAYEQYF.